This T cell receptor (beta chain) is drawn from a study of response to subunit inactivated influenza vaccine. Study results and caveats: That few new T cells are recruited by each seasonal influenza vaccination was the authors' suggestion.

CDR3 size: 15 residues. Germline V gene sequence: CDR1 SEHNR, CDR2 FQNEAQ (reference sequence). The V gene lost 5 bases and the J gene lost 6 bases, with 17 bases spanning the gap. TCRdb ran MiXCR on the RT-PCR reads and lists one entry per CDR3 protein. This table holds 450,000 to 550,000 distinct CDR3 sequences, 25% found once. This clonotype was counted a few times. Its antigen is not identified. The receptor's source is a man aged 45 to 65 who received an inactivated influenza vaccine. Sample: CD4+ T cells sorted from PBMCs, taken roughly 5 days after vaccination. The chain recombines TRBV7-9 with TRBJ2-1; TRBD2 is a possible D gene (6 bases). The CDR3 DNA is TGTGCCAGCAGCCTGTATGAAGGAGGGTCCAATGAGCAGTTCTTC. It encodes CASSLYEGGSNEQFF.